What follows are 30 T cell receptor beta chains derived from one specimen sequenced in a study of T cell responses to AZD1222 COVID-19 vaccine. Some clones are missing from TCRdb's copy, which holds only in-frame ones; the method was immunoSEQ multiplex PCR. The sample holds 150,000 to 200,000 clones, 80% to 90% seen once. The sample was peripheral blood, taken on day 0 of MenACWY control vaccination. These receptors were obtained from an adult in good health.

The J gene is TRBJ2-2, the V gene TRBV10-3, with D unclear. The CDR3 runs 15 residues. Germline V lookup: CDR1 ENHRY, CDR2 SYGVKD. V lost 0 bases and J lost 4, with 9 bases in between. The CDR3 region has the DNA TGTGCCATCAGTGAGTCGGGGTATGGCACCGGGGAGCTGTTTTTT. Protein: CAISESGYGTGELFF.

With respect to this clone: This CDR3 is also generated by other DNA sequences in the sample. The gene calls are TRBV11-3 and TRBJ1-1; unclear D gene. V lost 1 base and J lost 8, with 5 bases in between. The CDR3 length is 11 residues. Germline-derived CDR1 and CDR2 are SGHNT and YENEEA. The CDR3 reads CASSLVPEAFF. The CDR3 nucleotides are TGTGCCAGCAGCTTAGTGCCCGAAGCTTTCTTT.

The V gene is TRBV18, the J gene TRBJ2-5; 9 bases align to TRBD2. The V and J ends lost 0 bases and 6 bases, in that order; junction bases with no gene match: 8. The CDR3 length is 16 residues. CDR1 and CDR2 (germline): KGHSH, LQKENI. CDR3 sequence: CASSPPDASGIKTQYF. The CDR3 region has the DNA TGTGCCAGCTCACCACCTGATGCTAGCGGGATCAAGACCCAGTACTTC.

This clone has only a few counts. J is TRBJ1-2 and V is TRBV2; D perhaps matches TRBD1 (5 bases). CDR3 length equals 11 residues. V gave up 6 bases and J gave up 5 bases, with 7 bases separating them. Germline loops: CDR1 SNHLY, CDR2 FYNNEI. This CDR3 reads CASSGHYGYTF. The CDR3 DNA reads TGTGCCAGCAGCGGACATTATGGCTACACCTTC.

This chain uses TRBV4-3 with TRBJ2-1; 8 nucleotides match TRBD2. This CDR3 is built from 15 residues. The germline V gene has CDR1 LGHNA and CDR2 YSLEER. Trimming at V came to 5 bases and at J to 0 bases, leaving 3 bases not matched to a gene. CDR3 residues: CASSFRGGSYNEQFF. CDR3 in DNA: TGCGCCAGCAGCTTCCGGGGGGGCTCCTACAATGAGCAGTTCTTC.

Of note for this clone: As the CDR3 is not closed by the conserved phenylalanine or tryptophan, this likely results from a read error. The limits of the CDR3 on the DNA are not certain, so only TCRdb's listed CDR3 is given. V gene TRBV12-1 combines with J gene TRBJ1-5. TRBV12-1 is a documented pseudogene. The CDR3 length is 12 residues, termini included. The CDR3 protein is CASSFATARFSA.

The chain is built from TRBV5-3 and TRBJ1-2; D gene unclear. TRBV5-3 is sorted into the ORF group, with uncertain function. V was cut by 0 bases and J by 4 bases, with 4 bases left in between. The CDR3 has 12 amino acids. The CDR3 DNA reads TGTGCCAGAAGCTTGGCCACCTATGGCTACACCTTC. Its translation: CARSLATYGYTF.

The chain joins TRBV27 to TRBJ2-3; no firm D call. The germline V gene has CDR1 MNHEY and CDR2 SMNVEV (reference sequence). Deletions cut 1 base from V and 0 bases from J, with 5 bases between. The CDR3 has 14 residues. CDR3 sequence (DNA): TGTGCCAGCAGTTTATATCAGAGCACAGATACGCAGTATTTT. Its protein product is CASSLYQSTDTQYF.

This clone was seen once. The V call is TRBV29-1, the J call TRBJ2-1; D uncertain. The germline gives CDR1 SQVTM, CDR2 ANQGSEA. CDR3 length: 12 residues. Trimming shortened V by 5 bases and J by 0 bases, and 5 bases separated the two germline ends. The CDR3 sequence: CSVRSSYNEQFF. The CDR3 DNA follows: TGCAGCGTTCGTAGCTCCTACAATGAGCAGTTCTTC.

The chain employs TRBV28 and TRBJ2-1; 12 nucleotides agree with TRBD2. With 10 bases clipped from V and 7 bases from J, the junction kept 5 bases outside the gene matches. This CDR3 region has 13 residues. Germline lookup yields CDR1 MDHEN and CDR2 SYDVKM. The CDR3 loop is CAIGTSGPNEQFF. CDR3 nucleotide sequence: TGTGCCATCGGGACTAGCGGGCCTAATGAGCAGTTCTTC.

The chain recombines TRBV5-1 with TRBJ1-2, with TRBD1 as a possible D gene (5 bases). CDR1 is SGHRS and CDR2 is YFSETQ in the germline V gene. The V end lost 1 base, the J end lost 0 bases, and 13 bases lay between the germline ends. This CDR3 is 16 amino acids long. The CDR3 here is CASSLSAGGSNYGYTF. The CDR3 DNA follows: TGCGCCAGCAGCTTGTCTGCGGGGGGGTCTAACTATGGCTACACCTTC.

The chain links TRBV10-3 to TRBJ2-1; 9 bases fit TRBD2. The CDR3 contains 16 residues. V lost 4 bases, J lost 2 bases, and 6 bases stayed unmatched. Germline lookup yields CDR1 ENHRY and CDR2 SYGVKD. CDR3 coding DNA: TGTGCCATCAGTGCCACCGGGACTAGCACCTACAATGAGCAGTTCTTC. It yields the protein CAISATGTSTYNEQFF.

This clone came up once. V gene TRBV11-2 combines with J gene TRBJ2-3; 13 bases map to TRBD2. CDR3 length: 15 amino acids. Germline V gene data show CDR1 as SGHAT and CDR2 as FQNNGV. The V segment lost 3 bases and the J segment 6 bases; nucleotides outside the gene matches: 3. The CDR3 loop is CASSFSTSGRDTQYF. The CDR3 region has the DNA TGTGCCAGCAGCTTTTCGACTAGCGGGAGGGATACGCAGTATTTT.

The chain recombines TRBV28 with TRBJ1-2; D gene unclear. In germline, CDR1 is MDHEN, CDR2 SYDVKM. This CDR3 contains 13 residues. Trimming stripped 6 bases from V and 8 bases from J, with 16 bases between. The CDR3 is CASSLSQARGYTF. The CDR3 DNA follows: TGTGCCAGCAGCCTATCCCAAGCCAGAGGCTACACCTTC.

The J gene is TRBJ1-2, the V gene TRBV18, with D possibly TRBD1 on 5 matching bases. Germline CDR1 KGHSH, CDR2 LQKENI. This CDR3 region has 18 residues. Trimming left V 2 bases short and J 1 base short, with 20 bases between. CDR3: CASSPSRDNRGVNYGYTF. CDR3 DNA: TGTGCCAGCTCACCAAGCCGAGACAACCGGGGGGTTAACTATGGCTACACCTTC. The variable domain in full, with the rest retrieved from reference TRBV18 and TRBJ1-2, is NAGVMQNPRHLVRRRGQEARLRCSPMKGHSHVYWYRQLPEEGLKFMVYLQKENIIDESGMPKERFSAEFPKEGPSILRIQQVVRGDSAAYFCASSPSRDNRGVNYGYTFGSGTRLTVV.

The chain recombines TRBV28 with TRBJ2-1, with D tentatively TRBD2 (5 bases). Germline CDR1 and CDR2: MDHEN and SYDVKM. The CDR3 is made up of 14 amino acids. Deletions cut 3 bases from V and 1 base from J, with 7 bases between. The CDR3 nucleotides read TGTGCCAGCAGTTTGTCGGGATCCTACAATGAGCAGTTCTTC. It specifies CASSLSGSYNEQFF.

The chain combines TRBV27 with TRBJ2-3; the D gene is possibly TRBD2 (6 bases). This CDR3 is built from 13 residues. From germline, CDR1 is MNHEY and CDR2 SMNVEV (reference sequence). Trimming cost V 8 bases and J 5 bases, with 14 bases left between them. The CDR3 spells CASLGVGGDTQYF. In DNA, the CDR3 is TGTGCCAGCCTGGGGGTGGGGGGAGATACGCAGTATTTT.

This chain links TRBV6-6 with TRBJ1-2, with unresolved D. V lost 2 bases to trimming and J lost 0 bases, with 4 bases between them. Germline CDR1 MNHNY, CDR2 SVGAGI (reference sequence). This CDR3 has 13 amino acids. CDR3 sequence reads: CASSYDTNYGYTF. In DNA, the CDR3 is TGTGCCAGCAGTTACGACACTAACTATGGCTACACCTTC.

This sequence joins TRBV7-7 and TRBJ2-2, with D hard to call. This CDR3 contains 16 residues. The V end lost 5 bases, the J end lost 1 base, and 14 bases lay between the germline ends. The germline V gene encodes CDR1 SSHAT and CDR2 FNYEAQ (reference sequence). This CDR3 reads CASSTRAGLNTGELFF. CDR3 DNA sequence: TGTGCCAGCAGCACCCGGGCCGGCTTGAACACCGGGGAGCTGTTTTTT.

J is TRBJ2-1 and V is TRBV19; 13 nucleotides align to TRBD2. Germline CDR1 LNHDA, CDR2 SQIVND (reference sequence). With 3 bases clipped from V and 9 bases from J, the junction kept 5 bases outside the gene matches. The CDR3 sequence is 15 residues long. Here the CDR3 DNA reads TGTGCCAGTAGTATCCTAGGACTAGCGGGAGTTGAGCAGTTCTTC. Translated, it gives CASSILGLAGVEQFF. Full variable domain (missing parts from reference TRBV19 and TRBJ2-1): DGGITQSPKYLFRKEGQNVTLSCEQNLNHDAMYWYRQDPGQGLRLIYYSQIVNDFQKGDIAEGYSVSREKKESFPLTVTSAQKNPTAFYLCASSILGLAGVEQFFGPGTRLTVL.

This clone was picked up one time. The chain is built from TRBV7-3 and TRBJ1-6; no reliable D call. Germline CDR1 is SGHTA and CDR2 is FQGTGA. CDR3 length: 14 residues. Trimming left V 3 bases short and J 7 bases short, with 10 bases between. CDR3 in amino acids: CASSLEPTNSPLHF. The CDR3 bases are TGTGCCAGCAGCTTGGAGCCGACGAATTCACCCCTCCACTTT.

This clone turned up a few times. The rearrangement uses TRBV19 and TRBJ2-7, with 7 bases lining up with TRBD1. The germline V gene has CDR1 LNHDA and CDR2 SQIVND (reference sequence). CDR3 length: 14 residues. V was pared by 3 bases and J by 2 bases, with 4 bases of the junction left unmatched. CDR3 DNA: TGTGCCAGTAGTATCCGGGACAGACCCTACGAGCAGTACTTC. It translates to CASSIRDRPYEQYF.

J is TRBJ1-1 and V is TRBV18, with 8 nucleotides matching TRBD1. V shed 2 bases, J shed 6 bases, and the junction held 2 bases outside the gene matches. CDR3 size: 13 residues. Germline CDR1 is KGHSH and CDR2 is LQKENI. The CDR3 reads CASSPDRGAEAFF. For the CDR3, the DNA is TGTGCCAGCTCACCAGACAGGGGCGCTGAAGCTTTCTTT.

This rearrangement joins TRBV29-1 to TRBJ2-7, with D tentatively TRBD1 (6 bases). V lost 4 bases, J lost 2 bases, and 12 bases lay in between. The CDR3 contains 13 residues. Per the germline V gene, CDR1 is SQVTM and CDR2 is ANQGSEA. The CDR3: CSVVGTSAYEQYF. The CDR3 bases are TGCAGCGTTGTCGGGACATCTGCCTACGAGCAGTACTTC.

This clone was detected only a few times. The chain employs TRBV28 and TRBJ1-3; the D is unclear. Trimming removed 3 bases from V and 2 bases from J, with 8 bases in between. Germline CDR1 reads MDHEN; CDR2 reads SYDVKM. The CDR3 length is 14 residues. CDR3: CASSLPVAGNTIYF. DNA for the CDR3: TGTGCCAGCAGTTTGCCGGTGGCTGGAAACACCATATATTTT.

V is TRBV6-1 and J is TRBJ2-5; D gene unclear. Germline CDR1 MNHNS, CDR2 SASEGT. Between the trimmed V and J ends, which lost 1 base and 2 bases, there was a span of 11 bases. The CDR3 runs 15 residues. CDR3 in amino acids: CASSEGPGRQETQYF. CDR3 DNA: TGTGCCAGCAGTGAAGGACCAGGCAGACAAGAGACCCAGTACTTC.

This chain connects TRBV5-6 to TRBJ2-7; TRBD1 matches at 7 bases. The CDR3 is made up of 13 amino acids. Germline loops: CDR1 SGHDT, CDR2 YYEEEE. Trimming took 5 bases from V and 3 from J; bases not matched to a gene: 5. The CDR3 DNA follows: TGTGCCAGCAGATACGGGACAGACTACGAGCAGTACTTC. This codes for CASRYGTDYEQYF.

The chain has TRBV10-3 and TRBJ1-2; 9 nucleotides line up with TRBD1. Germline values: CDR1 ENHRY, CDR2 SYGVKD. V was pared by 6 bases and J by 8 bases, with 10 bases of the junction left unmatched. This CDR3 region has 14 residues. The CDR3 protein is CAIRTEGQGRGYTF. CDR3 DNA sequence: TGTGCCATCAGGACAGAAGGACAGGGGAGAGGCTACACCTTC.

The chain couples TRBV6-4 to TRBJ1-6; 10 bases are shared with TRBD1. Germline loops: CDR1 MRHNA, CDR2 SNTAGT. Losses at the gene ends were 2 bases for V and 7 bases for J; bases not matched to a gene: 2. The CDR3 sequence is 15 residues long. This CDR3 reads CASSDGTGANSPLHF. The CDR3 DNA reads as TGTGCCAGCAGTGACGGGACAGGGGCCAATTCACCCCTCCACTTT.

The chain combines TRBV5-1 with TRBJ1-6; D remains unclear. Germline V gene sequence: CDR1 SGHRS, CDR2 YFSETQ. V dropped 0 bases and J dropped 5 bases, with 6 bases sitting between them. There are 14 residues in the CDR3. The CDR3 loop reads CASSLESDNSPLHF. The CDR3 nucleotides read TGCGCCAGCAGCTTGGAAAGCGATAATTCACCCCTCCACTTT.